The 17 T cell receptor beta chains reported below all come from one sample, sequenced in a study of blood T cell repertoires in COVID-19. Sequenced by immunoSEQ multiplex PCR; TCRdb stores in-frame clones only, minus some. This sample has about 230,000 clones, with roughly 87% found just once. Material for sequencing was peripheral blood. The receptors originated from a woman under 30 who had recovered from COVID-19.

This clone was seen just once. The CDR3 DNA is TGTGCCAGCAGCCCAGAGGTTGCGCATTCCTACGAGCAGTACTTC. Its translation is CASSPEVAHSYEQYF. The chain employs TRBV4-2 and TRBJ2-7; D ambiguous. CDR1 is LGHNA, CDR2 YNFKEQ, per germline. The CDR3 loop spans 15 amino acids. Trimming stripped 4 bases from V and 1 base from J, with 14 bases between.

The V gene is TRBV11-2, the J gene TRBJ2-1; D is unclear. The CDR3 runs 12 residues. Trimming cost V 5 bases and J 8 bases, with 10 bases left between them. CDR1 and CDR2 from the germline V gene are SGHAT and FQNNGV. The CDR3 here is CASSPERDEQFF. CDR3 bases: TGTGCCAGCAGCCCCGAACGGGATGAGCAGTTCTTC.

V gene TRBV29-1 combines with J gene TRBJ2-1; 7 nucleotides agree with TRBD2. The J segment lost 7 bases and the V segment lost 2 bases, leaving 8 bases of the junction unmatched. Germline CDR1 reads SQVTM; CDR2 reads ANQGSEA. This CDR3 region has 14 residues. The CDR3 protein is CSVEKRLALNEQFF. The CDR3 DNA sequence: TGCAGCGTTGAAAAGAGACTAGCTTTGAATGAGCAGTTCTTC.

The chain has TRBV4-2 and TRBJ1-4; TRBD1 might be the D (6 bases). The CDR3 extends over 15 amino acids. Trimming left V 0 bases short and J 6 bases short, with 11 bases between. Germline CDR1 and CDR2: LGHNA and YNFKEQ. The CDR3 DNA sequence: TGTGCCAGCAGCCAAGATCACAGGGTAGATGAAAAACTGTTTTTT. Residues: CASSQDHRVDEKLFF.

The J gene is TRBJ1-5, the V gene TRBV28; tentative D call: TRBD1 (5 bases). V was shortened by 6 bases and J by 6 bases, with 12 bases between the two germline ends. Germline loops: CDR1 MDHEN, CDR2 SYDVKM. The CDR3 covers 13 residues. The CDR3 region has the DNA TGTGCCAGCAGCCTGTCGGGGGGTCAGCCCCAGCATTTT. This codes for CASSLSGGQPQHF.

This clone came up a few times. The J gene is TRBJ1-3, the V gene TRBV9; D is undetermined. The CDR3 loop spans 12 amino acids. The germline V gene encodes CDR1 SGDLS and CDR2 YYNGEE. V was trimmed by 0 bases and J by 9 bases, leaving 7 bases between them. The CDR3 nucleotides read TGTGCCAGCAGCGTAGACCACTCCACCATATATTTT. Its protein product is CASSVDHSTIYF.

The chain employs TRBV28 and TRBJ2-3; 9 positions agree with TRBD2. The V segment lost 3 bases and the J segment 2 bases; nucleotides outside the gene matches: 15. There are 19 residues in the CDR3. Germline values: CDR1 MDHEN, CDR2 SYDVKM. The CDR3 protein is CASSLGLAGLRDYTDTQYF. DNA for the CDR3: TGTGCCAGCAGTTTGGGGCTAGCGGGGTTACGGGACTACACAGATACGCAGTATTTT.

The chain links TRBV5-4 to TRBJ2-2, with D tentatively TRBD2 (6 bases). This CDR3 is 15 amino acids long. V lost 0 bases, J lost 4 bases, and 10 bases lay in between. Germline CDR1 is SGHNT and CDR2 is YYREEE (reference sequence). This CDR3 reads CASSLDGGGTGELFF. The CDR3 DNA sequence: TGTGCCAGCAGCTTGGATGGGGGAGGCACCGGGGAGCTGTTTTTT.

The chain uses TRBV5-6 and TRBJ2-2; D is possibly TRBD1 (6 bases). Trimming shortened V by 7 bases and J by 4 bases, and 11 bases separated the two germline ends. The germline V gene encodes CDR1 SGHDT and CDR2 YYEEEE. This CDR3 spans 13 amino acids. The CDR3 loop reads CASLTGLTGELFF. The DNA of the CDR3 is TGTGCCAGCTTGACAGGACTCACCGGGGAGCTGTTTTTT.

The CDR3 bases are TGTGCCAGCAGCTTAAGTCAGGGTACCGCCTACGAGCAGTACTTC. Translating gives CASSLSQGTAYEQYF. The chain couples TRBV7-3 to TRBJ2-7, with TRBD1 as a possible D gene (5 bases). Trimming cost V 1 base and J 2 bases, with 12 bases left between them. Germline lookup yields CDR1 SGHTA and CDR2 FQGTGA. The CDR3 runs to 15 residues.

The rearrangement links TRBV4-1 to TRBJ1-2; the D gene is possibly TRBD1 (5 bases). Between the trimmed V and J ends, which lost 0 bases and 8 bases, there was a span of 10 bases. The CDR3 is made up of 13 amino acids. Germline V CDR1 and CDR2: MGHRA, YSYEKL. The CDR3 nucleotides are TGCGCCAGCAGCCAAGACAGGGTGGGGGGCTACACCTTC. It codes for CASSQDRVGGYTF.

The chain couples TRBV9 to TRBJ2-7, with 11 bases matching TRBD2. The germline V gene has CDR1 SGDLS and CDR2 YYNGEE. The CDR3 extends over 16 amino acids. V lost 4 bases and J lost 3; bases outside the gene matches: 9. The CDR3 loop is CASSIQGTSGRYEQYF. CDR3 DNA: TGTGCCAGCAGCATCCAGGGGACTAGCGGCCGCTACGAGCAGTACTTC.

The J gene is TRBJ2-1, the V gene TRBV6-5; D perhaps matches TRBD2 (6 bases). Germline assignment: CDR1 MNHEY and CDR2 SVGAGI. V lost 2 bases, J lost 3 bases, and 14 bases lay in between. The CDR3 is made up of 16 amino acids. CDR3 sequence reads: CASSYGGLSLYNEQFF. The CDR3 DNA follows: TGTGCCAGCAGTTACGGGGGACTTTCTCTCTACAATGAGCAGTTCTTC.

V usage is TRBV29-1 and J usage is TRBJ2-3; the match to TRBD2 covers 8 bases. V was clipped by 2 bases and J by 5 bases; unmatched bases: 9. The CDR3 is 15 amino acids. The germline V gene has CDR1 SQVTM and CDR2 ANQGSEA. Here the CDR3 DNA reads TGCAGCGTTGAACGGGCCCGCCTAGCGGGAGATACGCAGTATTTT. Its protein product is CSVERARLAGDTQYF.

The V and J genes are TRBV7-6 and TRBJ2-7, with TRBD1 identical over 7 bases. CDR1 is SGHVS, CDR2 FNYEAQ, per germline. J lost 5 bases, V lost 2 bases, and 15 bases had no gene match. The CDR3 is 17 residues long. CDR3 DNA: TGTGCCAGCAGCTTAAATGGGACAGCACCTACCTGCGACGAGCAGTACTTC. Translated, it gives CASSLNGTAPTCDEQYF.

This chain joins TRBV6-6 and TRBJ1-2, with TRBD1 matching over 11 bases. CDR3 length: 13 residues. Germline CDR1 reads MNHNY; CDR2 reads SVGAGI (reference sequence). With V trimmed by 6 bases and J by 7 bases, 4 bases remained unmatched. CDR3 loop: CASSPGQGAGYTF. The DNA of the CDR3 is TGTGCCAGCAGCCCTGGACAGGGGGCTGGCTACACCTTC.

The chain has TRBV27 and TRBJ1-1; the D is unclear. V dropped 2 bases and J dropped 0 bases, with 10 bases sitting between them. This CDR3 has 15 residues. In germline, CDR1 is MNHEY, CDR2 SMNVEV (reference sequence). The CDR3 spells CASSLSPGMNTEAFF. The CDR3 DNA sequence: TGTGCCAGCAGTTTAAGTCCGGGAATGAACACTGAAGCTTTCTTT.